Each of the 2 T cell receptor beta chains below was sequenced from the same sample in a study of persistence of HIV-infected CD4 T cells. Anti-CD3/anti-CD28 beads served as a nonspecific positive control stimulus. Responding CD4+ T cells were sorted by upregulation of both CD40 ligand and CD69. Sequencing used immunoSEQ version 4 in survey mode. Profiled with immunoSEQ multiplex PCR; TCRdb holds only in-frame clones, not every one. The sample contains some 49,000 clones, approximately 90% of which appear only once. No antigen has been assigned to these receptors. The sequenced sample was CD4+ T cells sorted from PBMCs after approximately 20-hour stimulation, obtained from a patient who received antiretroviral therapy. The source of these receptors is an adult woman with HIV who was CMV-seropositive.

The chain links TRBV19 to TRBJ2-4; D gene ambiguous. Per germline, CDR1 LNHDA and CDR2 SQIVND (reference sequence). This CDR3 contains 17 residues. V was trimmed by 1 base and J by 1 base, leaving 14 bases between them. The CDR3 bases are TGTGCCAGTAGTATAGCGGCGGAGAGGATCGCCAAAAACATTCAGTACTTC. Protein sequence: CASSIAAERIAKNIQYF.

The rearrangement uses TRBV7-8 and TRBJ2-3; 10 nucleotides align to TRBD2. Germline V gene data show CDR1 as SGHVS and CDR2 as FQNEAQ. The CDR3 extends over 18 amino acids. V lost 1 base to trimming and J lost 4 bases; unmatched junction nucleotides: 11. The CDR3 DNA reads TGTGCCAGCAGCTTAGGTATAAGCGGGGGGGCCGCGGCAGATACGCAGTATTTT. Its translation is CASSLGISGGAAADTQYF.